This T cell receptor (beta chain) was profiled in a study of T-cell reconstitution after alpha-beta-depleted transplantation in children (dated by TCRdb to 2016 to 2017). Context from the whole study: Using TCR repertoire profiling, the study followed T-cell immune reconstitution in a quantitative way in children after TCRalphabeta/CD19-depleted allogeneic hematopoietic cell transplantation. Summary of the overall study and its limitations: In some patients, high TCRbeta diversity at day 60 was attributed to recipient T cells and intrathymic progenitors that had survived conditioning. The apparently early recovery of alphabetaT-cell counts about two months after transplant reportedly depended on only several hundred rapidly expanded clones that came from non-depleted graft cells. Over subsequent months, a decline in hyperexpanded clone frequencies was noted, and after one year, T-cell counts and TCRbeta diversity were mostly ascribed to newly produced T cells.

Including cysteine and phenylalanine, the CDR3 has 16 amino acids. The read is trimmed to its CDR3 DNA, 48 bases read in frame from base 1. CDR1 and CDR2, looked up from the germline V gene, are SGHDT and YYEEEE. V lost 0 bases and J lost 0 bases; the stretch between them is 9 bases long. For this clonotype: What this receptor recognizes is not known. No qualities accompany the bases; no much larger clone lies one base away.

To prepare the library, PCR was applied. Reads for this sample came from an Illumina HiSeq 2500. TCR libraries were prepared with molecular barcoding, using unique molecular identifiers to normalize TCRbeta repertoire quantification. The public sequencing data were trimmed at Q25 with fastp and processed into clonotypes with MiXCR by TCRdb, which kept only in-frame beta chains. One record per CDR3 amino acid sequence lists the most common genes and DNA. Recorded for this sample are 440,000 or so distinct CDR3 sequences; approximately 42% of them occurred a single time. The ten biggest clones cover 25% to 30% of the sample. In light of the paper, this sample's treatment or condition label describes: allogeneic hematopoietic cell transplantation with graft depleted of TCRalphabeta T cells and CD19 B cells. The children who served as transplant recipients had been given grafts of TCRalphabeta/CD19-depleted allogeneic hematopoietic cells.

The receptor chain draws on TRBV5-6 and TRBJ2-2; the D element could tentatively be TRBD1 or TRBD2, as 6 bases agree for each. This specimen consisted of PBMCs, obtained before TCRalphabeta/CD19-depleted stem cell transplant. The origin of this receptor is a girl aged 2 to 9 with aplastic anemia, due to receive a stem cell transplant. The CDR3 protein: CASSLVRGPNTGELFF. In nucleotide form, the sequence is TGTGCCAGCAGCTTGGTTCGGGGGCCGAACACCGGGGAGCTGTTTTTT.